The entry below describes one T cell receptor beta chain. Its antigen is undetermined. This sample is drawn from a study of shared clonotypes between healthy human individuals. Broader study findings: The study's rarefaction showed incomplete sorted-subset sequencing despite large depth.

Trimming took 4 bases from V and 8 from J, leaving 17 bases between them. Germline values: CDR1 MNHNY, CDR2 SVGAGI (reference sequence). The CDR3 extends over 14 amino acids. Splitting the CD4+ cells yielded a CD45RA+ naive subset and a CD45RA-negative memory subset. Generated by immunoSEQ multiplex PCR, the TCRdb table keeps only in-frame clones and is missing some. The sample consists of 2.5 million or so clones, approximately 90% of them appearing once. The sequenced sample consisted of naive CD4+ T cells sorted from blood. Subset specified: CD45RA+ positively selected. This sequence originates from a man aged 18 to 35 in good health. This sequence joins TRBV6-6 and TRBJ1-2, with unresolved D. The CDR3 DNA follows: TGTGCCAGCAGTTTAACCCGGGTTGGGGAAGGCTACACCTTC. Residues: CASSLTRVGEGYTF.